The TCR beta chain under discussion was sequenced for a study of cytomegalovirus exposure and HLA in healthy donors (dated by TCRdb to the late 2010s). Context from the whole study: In an earlier analysis of some 610 of the donors, 250 to 300 Gb of sequence data and just under 120 million unique TCR beta sequences from roughly 200 million T cells were reported. Approximately 310 gigabases of sequencing data and tens of millions of unique TCR sequences were included in an early release covering under 650 HLA-typed donors. Of the roughly 410 genotyped donors, 75% to 85% were placed in the genetic ancestry cluster associated with self-reported Caucasian donors. The study was designed to test whether signatures of past pathogen exposure could be identified by cataloging public T cell receptors. The study used immunosequencing to profile the T cell repertoires of several hundred subjects and linked those repertoires to cytomegalovirus serostatus. In addition to the first cohort of 650 to 800 subjects, a separate validation cohort of approximately 120 different subjects was used. To predict cytomegalovirus infection status, the study brought together high-throughput TCR immunosequencing, statistical association of individual TCRs with disease status, and machine learning. A later analysis re-analyzed previously published TCR beta repertoires from about 730 donors and added high-resolution HLA genotyping to study TCR occurrence patterns. The later analysis used no new phenotypic data to find candidate immune exposures, relying instead on TCR beta sequences and their occurrence across donors. In an earlier analysis of a few hundred of the donors, high-throughput TCR beta sequencing was used to judge whether each TCR beta V gene segment behaved as functional or pseudogenic. Donor age, sex, ethnicity and CMV serostatus were compiled alongside the repertoire data. A later genetic analysis took genome-wide SNP genotypes for about three fifths of the roughly 670 donors and used that subset as a discovery cohort. All discovery cohort repertoires had been generated on a single sequencing platform. Both class I and class II loci were covered by HLA typing, at four-digit resolution. Typing coverage varied by locus: roughly 620-640 donors for A, B, C, DRB1 and DQB1; about 520 for DQA1; approximately 610 for DPA1; roughly 450 for DPB1. Roughly 5 DR-DQ haplotypes were handled as single units for association and clustering, since linkage in the cohort was strong. Among 398 genotyped donors of the cohort, an average of around 240,000 unique TCR beta nucleotide sequences were sequenced per donor, roughly 20% of them non-productive. The investigation overall reported the following: Immune exposure information for the cohort was limited to CMV serostatus. Several of the top co-occurrence clusters appeared to be linked to parvovirus B19, influenza, CMV and Epstein-Barr virus, according to a later analysis. Most CMV-associated TCR beta chains appeared to be HLA-restricted in a later analysis, and the HLA associations seemed to be driven largely by CMV exposure. In a later analysis, over 15,000 TCR beta sequences were associated with specific HLA alleles at a false discovery rate of 0.05. Correlated functional status among segregating V segments might be attributable to linkage disequilibrium, but an unknown experimental factor could not be ruled out. In a later genetic analysis, a missense DCLRE1C variant was associated with V-gene and J-gene trimming of TCR beta chains, and the association was replicated in an independent cohort. Most TCR sequences were seen in very few donors, while some public TCRs were found in many individuals. Because some donors lacked HLA typing at each locus, the association tests relied only on the typed subset. Assigning TCR associations to individual alleles was difficult when HLA alleles, especially DR and DQ, strongly co-occurred. A later analysis found that TCR association rates varied across HLA loci, with DRB1 alleles showing the most associated TCRs and HLA-C alleles the fewest. In both the original and validation cohorts, the classifier was reported to diagnose cytomegalovirus status with high specificity and sensitivity. In a later analysis, HLA-associated TCR beta chains were found to be more clonally expanded and to have lower generation probabilities than equally common non-associated chains. The sequencing pipeline was judged likely to have produced a cluster of highly shared sequence variants as a technical artifact. A further reported finding was that TCR beta sequences accurately predicted the HLA-A and HLA-B alleles for most subjects in the first cohort. In vitro tests confirmed that a few of the cytomegalovirus-associated TCR beta chains recognize cytomegalovirus antigens. The cohort was sequenced for TCR beta chains only, and without alpha or paired-chain data the features that could be detected were limited. Roughly 15 rarely observed V segments, including chromosome 9 orphons, were excluded from the earlier analysis of several hundred of the donors because counts were too low. Roughly uniform sequencing depth across donors was assumed in presence/absence analyses, although this assumption may not hold. According to a later genetic analysis, donors in an Asian-associated ancestry cluster had fewer N-insertions in productive TCRs than the approximately 690-donor mean. It was suggested by the authors that the approach could potentially be generalized to other disease states and immunological phenotypes. In the study, approximately 160 TCR beta chains were listed as associated with cytomegalovirus. An earlier analysis of some 590 of the donors showed that most TCR beta V segments appeared in productive rearrangements either about 87% or about 30% of the time, which broadly matched IMGT annotations.

On this clone itself: Its antigen has not been determined. At one of its ends the junction is not consistent with the germline gene, which may arise from a read error.

The cohort was made up of 500 to 850 healthy bone marrow donors. All cohort members were sampled while nominally healthy, although unrecorded immune exposures were likely present. The donor tested CMV seronegative, placing the donor among the 300 to 450 seronegative members of the cohort. A peripheral blood sample was collected from each donor, and TCR beta sequencing was performed on peripheral blood mononuclear cells. Genomic DNA extraction from the blood cell samples was performed with the Qiagen DNeasy Blood Extraction Kit. Library method: the immunoSEQ multiplex PCR assay. For the multiplex PCR, a mixture combining 60 forward primers for TCR Vbeta segments and 13 reverse primers for TCR Jbeta segments was used. A multiplex PCR assay on genomic DNA amplified the CDR3 region of rearranged TCR beta genes. The Illumina HiSeq System was used to sequence the amplified TCR beta libraries as 87-base-pair reads. Per the authors' processing: A later analysis counted approximately 84 million unique TCR beta chains across the 640 or so repertoires, and around 9.9 million of these chains were shared by at least two donors. Raw reads were error-corrected and collapsed into unique sequences by a nearest-neighbor algorithm in which closely related sequences were merged to remove PCR and sequencing errors. V, D and J gene segments were assigned by aligning CDR3 sequences to IMGT reference sequences. Each retained sequence needed at least a six-nucleotide match to both a V gene segment and a J gene segment. Rearrangements were called productive when the CDR3 lacked stop codons and stayed in frame with V and J; all others were non-productive. Following IMGT convention, CDR3 was defined as the stretch from the second conserved V-encoded cysteine to the conserved J-encoded phenylalanine. Sequences without an unambiguous match to a single V gene segment were excluded from the earlier analysis of over 500 of the donors. In an earlier analysis of approximately 560 of the donors, a V segment was called functional when productive rearrangements were above 56.7%, and segregating when the standard deviation between donors exceeded 5%. A statistical classification framework was developed to diagnose cytomegalovirus status using the catalog of TCR beta chain sequences. In a later analysis, TCR nucleotide sequences were compared against IMGT/GENE-DB human TR gene sequences so that V and J genes could be assigned. The TCRdist pipeline was used in a later analysis to assign CDR3 sequences and most-parsimonious VDJ recombination scenarios. In a later analysis, each TCR beta chain was defined by its CDR3 amino acid sequence together with its V-gene family, and reads without a unique V-gene family were excluded. In a later analysis, fewer than 600 highly shared, low-generation-probability nucleotide sequences were removed to address suspected cross-contamination and a sequencing artifact. A later analysis calculated a clonal expansion index for each public chain from normalized within-repertoire ranks of inferred template counts. A later analysis computed generation probabilities with a VDJ recombination model fitted to out-of-frame rearrangements, and checked the results against IGoR. Hypergeometric tests were used in a later analysis to score TCR-TCR, TCR-HLA and TCR-CMV co-occurrence, with a repertoire-size bias correction applied to the TCR pairs. To estimate false discovery rates, a later analysis permuted the HLA or CMV assignments 20 times. A later analysis grouped co-occurring TCRs with DBSCAN, adding TCRdist sequence similarity when clustering within HLA-allele-positive subsets. Repertoires with fewer than 30,000 or more than 120,000 public chains, plus five repertoires with anomalous nucleotide sharing, were excluded from co-occurrence clustering. TCRdb carries this immuneACCESS record with in-frame sequences only. Its versions omit some clonotypes, under half of them owing to an unresolved V gene in the studies checked, with the rest unexplained. V, J and clone size reflect that table, while D and trimming were determined from the DNA. The sample table holds 110,000 to 150,000 clones, of which approximately 80% were seen once. Of the sample, around 3.7% is held by the ten largest clones.

The sample consisted of PBMCs. The receptor comes from a male donor in good health and CMV-seronegative.

The DNA is TGCGCCAGCAGCCGAACAGGGGCCACCAAAAACAGTCAGTACTTC. Its protein is CASSRTGATKNSQYF. Here the chain combines TRBV5-1 and TRBJ2-4; a stretch of 7 junction bases matches TRBD1. From its cysteine to its phenylalanine, the CDR3 spans 15 amino acids. Only the CDR3 DNA stays, 45 bases, in frame from base 1. The CDR1 and CDR2 encoded by the germline V gene are SGHRS and YFSETQ. Reference TRBV5-1 and TRBJ2-4 genes cover what lies past the CDR3, so the full variable domain is KAGVTQTPRYLIKTRGQQVTLSCSPISGHRSVSWYQQTPGQGLQFLFEYFSETQRNKGNFPGRFSGRQFSNSRSEMNVSTLELGDSALYLCASSRTGATKNSQYFGAGTRLSVL.